This T cell receptor (beta chain) came from a study of T cells in Graves' hyperthyroidism and ophthalmopathy. Amplification of TCR beta CDR3 regions used RNA as the template. With the HTBI primer set, the TCR CDR3 went through a first round of RT-PCR. Via MiXCR, TCRdb re-called the multiplex PCR reads, giving one row per CDR3 protein. This table holds 400,000 to 600,000 distinct CDR3 sequences, roughly 20% found once. The length of the CDR3 is 12 residues. Germline CDR1 SGHAT, CDR2 FQDESV (reference sequence). Trimming removed 1 base from V and 5 bases from J, with 5 bases in between. Stability of Graves' hyperthyroidism was defined as absent ophthalmopathy progression within 18 months. PBMCs came from around 9.7 ml fresh peripheral blood.

This chain joins TRBV11-1 and TRBJ2-5; D unresolved. This sequence was found in a man between 18 and 35 years old with Graves' hyperthyroidism. The material sequenced was blood. This chain's CDR3 is CASSLVSETQYF. CDR3 sequence (DNA): TGTGCCAGCAGCTTAGTTTCCGAGACCCAGTACTTC.